One sample yielded the 5 T cell receptor beta chains listed below, sequenced in a study of CD8 T cells in ankylosing spondylitis. One entry per CDR3 protein, called by TCRdb with MiXCR from the 5' RACE reads. The table has more than 60,000 distinct CDR3 sequences, about 5.2% seen once; the top ten hold 2.2%. What was sequenced was blood, either unsorted or a sorted T cell fraction (not recorded which). The receptors derive from a male donor with ankylosing spondylitis or in good health (not recorded which).

Many counts were recorded for this clonotype. The CDR3 loop reads CASSSPEQVHTIYF. Here the CDR3 DNA reads TGTGCCAGCAGCTCCCCCGAACAGGTCCACACCATATATTTT. The chain carries TRBV7-9 and TRBJ1-3, with a possible D match to TRBD1 (5 bases). The germline gives CDR1 SEHNR, CDR2 FQNEAQ (reference sequence). CDR3 length: 14 amino acids. The V end was cut by 4 bases, the J end by 8 bases, with 15 bases between.

This clonotype has a count of ten or more. This chain uses TRBV5-1 with TRBJ1-6; D not resolved. V dropped 2 bases and J dropped 7 bases, with 13 bases sitting between them. The germline gives CDR1 SGHRS, CDR2 YFSETQ. The CDR3 covers 15 residues. The CDR3 protein is CASSLDTNVNSPLHF. DNA for the CDR3: TGCGCCAGCAGCTTAGACACGAATGTAAATTCACCCCTCCACTTT.

This clonotype was picked up many times. The CDR3 protein is CASSLTSGGAYEQYF. DNA of the CDR3: TGCGCCAGCAGCCTGACTAGCGGGGGGGCCTACGAGCAGTACTTC. The genes are TRBV4-1 and TRBJ2-7; 14 bases fit TRBD2. CDR3 length: 15 amino acids. CDR1 and CDR2 from the germline V gene are MGHRA and YSYEKL. V trimming: 4 bases; J trimming: 2 bases; junction bases outside the gene matches: 1.

As for this clonotype: At one end, the junction sequence differs from germline, possibly due to a read error. The chain employs TRBV6-5 and TRBJ2-5; weak D call: TRBD1 (5 bases). The CDR3 has 12 amino acids. Germline V gene lookup returns CDR1 MNHEY and CDR2 SVGAGI. CDR3 DNA: TGTGTCAGCAGTAAGGCAGGGAAGACCCAGTACTTC. It yields the protein CVSSKAGKTQYF.

Ten or more counts support this clonotype. The V gene is TRBV30, the J gene TRBJ2-2; TRBD2 is a possible D gene (6 bases). V dropped 4 bases and J dropped 0 bases, with 12 bases sitting between them. Germline CDR1 is GTSNPN and CDR2 is SVGIG (reference sequence). This CDR3 region has 15 residues. CDR3 sequence: CAWNGGQTNTGELFF. In nucleotides, the CDR3 is TGTGCCTGGAATGGAGGGCAAACGAACACCGGGGAGCTGTTTTTT.